Listed below are T cell receptor beta chains from one sample, sequenced in a study of blood T cell repertoires in COVID-19. The method was immunoSEQ multiplex PCR; TCRdb's version includes in-frame clones alone and lacks a portion of them. Of almost 200,000 clones in the sample, 70% to 90% are singletons; the top ten hold about 0.72%. The sequenced material came from peripheral blood. The origin of the receptors is a woman aged 70-85 years with acute or convalescent COVID-19. Each CDR3 is given without its conserved first and last residue. Fields, in order: J gene, V gene, CDR3 protein.

TRBJ1-2	TRBV18	ASSPDRGMGNYGYT
TRBJ1-1	TRBV5-1	ASSLQAANTEAF
TRBJ2-2	TRBV2	ASRNQGNTGELF
TRBJ2-7	TRBV14	ASSLSRDNSYEQY
TRBJ2-4	TRBV5-1	ASSSGLAGALAKNIQY
TRBJ1-1	TRBV27	ASSFRTGNTEAF
TRBJ2-3	TRBV27	ASKPTGTDTQY
TRBJ2-1	TRBV5-1	ASSLDVGRGYNEQF
TRBJ2-1	TRBV7-9	ASSLIANEQF
TRBJ2-5	TRBV4-1	ASSQATSGFQETQY
TRBJ2-6	TRBV5-1	ASSLRTGGTLTGANVLT
TRBJ1-6	TRBV13	ASSWGDRNSPLH
TRBJ1-1	TRBV7-6	ASSSALGTGGTEAF
TRBJ2-7	TRBV5-1	ASRISSGSFYEQY
TRBJ2-7	TRBV5-6	ASSLAGTGAYEQY
TRBJ2-2	TRBV29-1	SVAQGASGELF
TRBJ2-3	TRBV19	ASSTRQARVGDTQY
TRBJ2-5	TRBV29-1	SVILRPKPKRETQY
TRBJ1-4	TRBV19	ASRRQGFTNEKLF
TRBJ2-1	TRBV11-2	ASSLSGGEQF
TRBJ2-1	TRBV5-8	ASSLAVKRRNEQF
TRBJ2-7	TRBV29-1	SAGTSGGRTYEQY
TRBJ2-1	TRBV15	ATSRLGSGGMYNEQF
TRBJ2-4	TRBV15	ATSADRGTIIQY
TRBJ1-6	TRBV6-5	ASTSDAGVYSPLH
TRBJ1-5	TRBV5-8	ASTIRTVGSNQPQH
TRBJ2-6	TRBV7-8	ASRADRLAGANVLT
TRBJ2-7	TRBV9	ASSTSPGEQY
TRBJ2-1	TRBV7-2	ASSSYGGGAGGEQF
TRBJ2-3	TRBV5-6	ASSLRTSGSVADTQY
TRBJ2-7	TRBV29-1	SVWTGEGYEQY